The 15 T cell receptor beta chains listed next were all sequenced from one sample in a study of beta chain features in type 1 diabetes (dated by TCRdb to the late 2010s). Receptor amplification or capture employed the immunoSEQ multiplex PCR assay. The entire isolated RNA was reverse transcribed using the High Capacity cDNA Reverse Transcription Kit, and thus expressed TCRB transcripts were sequenced. The table was pulled from immuneACCESS by TCRdb, which kept in-frame rearrangements only. Such tables lose some clones; where checked, under half of the loss comes from unresolved V genes, and the rest has no known cause. This sample gives some 900,000 clones in total; around a sixth of them show up just once. 0.02% to 0.03% of the sample is taken by the ten largest. Sequenced material: naive CD4+ T cells from blood. The cell subset or site tag for this specimen amounts to: true naive CD4+ T cells. The source is a woman aged 18-35 years in good health.

There are a few counts of this clone. The chain is built from TRBV4-3 and TRBJ1-2; tentative D call: TRBD1 (5 bases). This CDR3 has 17 residues. V was shortened by 1 base and J by 4 bases, with 19 bases between the two germline ends. Germline values: CDR1 LGHNA, CDR2 YSLEER. CDR3 residues: CASSQASLGATIYGYTF. Here the CDR3 DNA reads TGCGCCAGCAGCCAAGCCTCTTTAGGGGCAACCATCTATGGCTACACCTTC.

A few counts support this clone. This chain joins TRBV10-3 and TRBJ2-3; D unresolved. The CDR3 is made up of 13 amino acids. The V end lost 6 bases, the J end lost 0 bases, and 7 bases lay between the germline ends. CDR1 ENHRY and CDR2 SYGVKD come from the germline V gene. The CDR3 protein is CAIRTSSTDTQYF. CDR3 DNA: TGTGCCATCAGGACGTCTAGCACAGATACGCAGTATTTT.

The V and J genes are TRBV9 and TRBJ2-5; maybe TRBD1 (5 bases). Trimming removed 0 bases from V and 0 bases from J, with 9 bases in between. CDR1 and CDR2 (germline): SGDLS, YYNGEE. CDR3 length equals 15 residues. In DNA, the CDR3 is TGTGCCAGCAGCGTAGGGGGCGCTAACCAAGAGACCCAGTACTTC. Its protein is CASSVGGANQETQYF.

This clone has more than one count but fewer than ten. J is TRBJ2-1 and V is TRBV2, with a tentative D call TRBD2 (6 bases). The CDR3 runs to 13 residues. Germline CDR1 is SNHLY and CDR2 is FYNNEI. Trimming removed 6 bases at V and 5 bases at J, with 11 bases between. CDR3 sequence reads: CASRRDRDNEQFF. DNA of the CDR3: TGTGCCAGCAGGCGGGACCGCGACAATGAGCAGTTCTTC.

This clone was seen a few times. The gene calls are TRBV11-1 and TRBJ1-2; 10 bases are a match to TRBD1. Trimming at V came to 5 bases and at J to 2 bases, leaving 2 bases not matched to a gene. The CDR3 runs to 14 residues. CDR1 is SGHAT, CDR2 FQDESV, per germline (reference sequence). CDR3 coding DNA: TGTGCCAGCAGCCGACAGGGGGCAAACTATGGCTACACCTTC. This translates into CASSRQGANYGYTF.

This clone came up a few times. V and J are TRBV7-9 and TRBJ1-6; D call uncertain. In germline, CDR1 is SEHNR, CDR2 FQNEAQ (reference sequence). V lost 3 bases and J lost 10, with 1 base in between. The CDR3 runs to 10 residues. CDR3 loop: CASSLSPLHF. DNA of the CDR3: TGTGCCAGCAGCTTGTCACCCCTCCACTTT.

The sample holds a few counts of this clone. The chain links TRBV5-4 to TRBJ2-7, with TRBD1 matching over 7 bases. Germline CDR1 SGHNT, CDR2 YYREEE (reference sequence). The V and J ends lost 4 bases and 1 base, in that order; junction bases with no gene match: 11. The CDR3 loop spans 16 amino acids. The CDR3 is CASSTTRQGTSYEQYF. As DNA, the CDR3 is TGTGCCAGCAGCACCACTAGACAGGGAACTTCCTACGAGCAGTACTTC.

The chain is built from TRBV27 and TRBJ2-7; 9 nucleotides line up with TRBD1. The junction had 4 bases not matched to a gene; V was cut back by 0 bases and J by 4 bases. CDR1 and CDR2 (germline): MNHEY, SMNVEV (reference sequence). The CDR3 loop spans 15 amino acids. CDR3 bases: TGTGCCAGCAGTTTATCTACAGGGGGCTCATACGAGCAGTACTTC. Residues: CASSLSTGGSYEQYF.

This clone was detected a few times. The CDR3 DNA is TGTGCCAGCAGCTGGAAACTAGCGGCATGGAGCAATGAGCAGTTCTTC. Translated, it gives CASSWKLAAWSNEQFF. This chain connects TRBV5-6 to TRBJ2-1, with 8 bases that match TRBD2. Germline V CDR1 and CDR2: SGHDT, YYEEEE. The length of the CDR3 is 16 residues. V lost 3 bases, J lost 6 bases, and 11 bases stayed unmatched.

The J gene is TRBJ2-7, the V gene TRBV7-2; D remains ambiguous. CDR1 is SGHTA and CDR2 is FQGNSA in the germline V gene. Trimming cost V 6 bases and J 2 bases, with 17 bases left between them. The CDR3 is 15 residues long. The CDR3 region has the DNA TGTGCCAGCAGGAAGACGAGACTGTTAACCTACGAGCAGTACTTC. Protein: CASRKTRLLTYEQYF.

This clone was seen more than once but under ten times. The J gene is TRBJ1-2, the V gene TRBV19, with D perhaps TRBD1 (5 bases). The CDR3 runs 14 residues. The germline V and J ends were trimmed by 7 bases and 6 bases, with 18 bases remaining between them. Germline V gene lookup returns CDR1 LNHDA and CDR2 SQIVND (reference sequence). The CDR3 is CASTTGRTRDGYTF. For the CDR3, the DNA is TGTGCCAGTACCACCGGGCGGACACGTGATGGCTACACCTTC. Based on the CDR3 plus reference TRBV19 and TRBJ1-2, the full variable domain is DGGITQSPKYLFRKEGQNVTLSCEQNLNHDAMYWYRQDPGQGLRLIYYSQIVNDFQKGDIAEGYSVSREKKESFPLTVTSAQKNPTAFYLCASTTGRTRDGYTFGSGTRLTVV.

The chain couples TRBV18 to TRBJ2-5, with a possible D match to TRBD1 (6 bases). Germline CDR1 and CDR2: KGHSH and LQKENI. The ends were cut back, 5 bases at V and 1 base at J, with 8 bases in the middle. This CDR3 region has 13 residues. CDR3: CASSRGIQETQYF. The CDR3 DNA is TGTGCCAGCTCAAGGGGGATCCAAGAGACCCAGTACTTC.

The chain couples TRBV19 to TRBJ2-5; 7 bases are a match to TRBD1. This CDR3 has 15 amino acids. Losses at the gene ends were 4 bases for V and 2 bases for J; bases not matched to a gene: 7. Germline CDR1 is LNHDA and CDR2 is SQIVND (reference sequence). CDR3 coding DNA: TGTGCCAGTAGTAGGCACCCGGGACAGCAAGAGACCCAGTACTTC. Its protein is CASSRHPGQQETQYF.

This clone was detected only a few times. Other DNA sequences in this sample translate to the same CDR3. The chain links TRBV5-1 to TRBJ2-1; 7 positions match TRBD1. V shed 0 bases and J 5 bases; nucleotides not matched to a gene: 2. The CDR3 contains 14 residues. Per the germline V gene, CDR1 is SGHRS and CDR2 is YFSETQ. In DNA form, the CDR3 reads TGCGCCAGCAGCTTGGGACAGGGTAACAATGAGCAGTTCTTC. It codes for CASSLGQGNNEQFF.

The V and J genes are TRBV19 and TRBJ1-2; D unclear. CDR3 length: 13 residues. From germline, CDR1 is LNHDA and CDR2 SQIVND (reference sequence). V gave up 7 bases and J gave up 2 bases, with 11 bases separating them. CDR3 sequence reads: CASKVDGNYGYTF. The CDR3 DNA reads as TGTGCCAGTAAGGTTGACGGGAACTATGGCTACACCTTC.